This TCR beta chain derives from a study of cytomegalovirus exposure and HLA in healthy donors. Study-wide results and caveats: V- and J-gene trimming of TCR beta was linked (in a later analysis) to a missense DCLRE1C variant. Common viral pathogens seemed, in a later analysis, to connect with several of the most significant clusters. The listing of roughly 160 TCR beta chains classed them as cytomegalovirus-associated. Apart from CMV serostatus, no immune exposure information was available.

CDR3 length equals 13 residues. CDR1 and CDR2 (germline): SGHRS, YFSETQ. Trimming pared 0 bases from V and 9 bases from J, leaving 10 bases between. This clone appeared a few times. As yet, its antigen is unknown. With 60 Vbeta and 13 Jbeta primers, the PCR was carried out. The repertoire was sequenced with immunoSEQ multiplex PCR; TCRdb's copy has only in-frame clones and lacks some. The sample yields some 130,000 clones, 60% to 80% seen once. The source material was PBMCs. The rearrangement uses TRBV5-1 and TRBJ2-1, with unresolved D. The sequence came from a young man in good health and CMV-seronegative. The CDR3 reads CASSLVEVGEQFF. CDR3 sequence (DNA): TGCGCCAGCAGCTTGGTCGAGGTGGGTGAGCAGTTCTTC.